A single sample is the source of the 6 T cell receptor beta chains below, sequenced in a study of identifying expanded T cells in peripheral blood. The data were produced by immunoSEQ multiplex PCR, yet TCRdb's version contains in-frame clones alone and is incomplete. The sample includes roughly 92,000 clones, about 88% of them seen just once. Sequencing was done on a sample of blood. The receptors were gathered from a person aged 18 to 75 in good health.

V usage is TRBV11-2 and J usage is TRBJ1-5; the D gene is possibly TRBD1 (5 bases). The germline gives CDR1 SGHAT, CDR2 FQNNGV. Between the trimmed V and J ends, which lost 5 bases and 10 bases, there was a span of 15 bases. The CDR3 length is 13 residues. CDR3 nucleotides: TGTGCCAGCAGCGTAGGGACCTTGTTACCCCAGCATTTT. Translated: CASSVGTLLPQHF.

In regard to this clone: Within the sample, other DNA sequences also encode this same CDR3. The genes are TRBV4-2 and TRBJ2-5; 8 bases map to TRBD2. CDR3 length: 14 amino acids. V was clipped by 1 base and J by 2 bases; unmatched bases: 0. Per germline, CDR1 LGHNA and CDR2 YNFKEQ. For the CDR3, the DNA is TGTGCCAGCAGCCAAGGCGGGGGGCAAGAGACCCAGTACTTC. Encoded protein: CASSQGGGQETQYF.

V usage is TRBV19 and J usage is TRBJ1-2, with a weak D call TRBD1 (5 bases). From germline, CDR1 is LNHDA and CDR2 SQIVND (reference sequence). Trimming pared 9 bases from V and 4 bases from J, leaving 18 bases between. CDR3 length equals 14 residues. The CDR3: CASSLRGGVYGYTF. The CDR3 DNA is TGTGCCAGCTCCCTTAGGGGAGGGGTCTATGGCTACACCTTC.

This chain uses TRBV29-1 with TRBJ2-5, with TRBD2 matching over 8 bases. The trim removed 4 bases at V and 4 bases at J, leaving 2 bases unmatched. The CDR3 loop spans 12 amino acids. Germline CDR1 reads SQVTM; CDR2 reads ANQGSEA. This CDR3 is CSVVRGGETQYF. CDR3 coding DNA: TGCAGCGTTGTACGGGGGGGAGAGACCCAGTACTTC.

The gene calls are TRBV9 and TRBJ1-2; 7 positions agree with TRBD1. This CDR3 contains 14 residues. V was pared by 6 bases and J by 8 bases, with 13 bases of the junction left unmatched. Germline V gene lookup returns CDR1 SGDLS and CDR2 YYNGEE. The CDR3 nucleotides are TGTGCCAGCAACAAAGGTTTACAGGGGAGAGGCTACACCTTC. It translates to CASNKGLQGRGYTF.

The chain is built from TRBV5-6 and TRBJ1-4; maybe TRBD1 (6 bases). This CDR3 is built from 17 residues. Germline V gene sequence: CDR1 SGHDT, CDR2 YYEEEE. Between the trimmed V and J ends, which lost 4 bases and 5 bases, there was a span of 21 bases. The CDR3 spells CASSPFWADSSNEKLFF. CDR3 sequence (DNA): TGTGCCAGCAGCCCCTTCTGGGCGGACAGCTCGAATGAAAAACTGTTTTTT. Full variable domain (rest looked up from reference TRBV5-6 and TRBJ1-4): DAGVTQSPTHLIKTRGQQVTLRCSPKSGHDTVSWYQQALGQGPQFIFQYYEEEERQRGNFPDRFSGHQFPNYSSELNVNALLLGDSALYLCASSPFWADSSNEKLFFGSGTQLSVL.